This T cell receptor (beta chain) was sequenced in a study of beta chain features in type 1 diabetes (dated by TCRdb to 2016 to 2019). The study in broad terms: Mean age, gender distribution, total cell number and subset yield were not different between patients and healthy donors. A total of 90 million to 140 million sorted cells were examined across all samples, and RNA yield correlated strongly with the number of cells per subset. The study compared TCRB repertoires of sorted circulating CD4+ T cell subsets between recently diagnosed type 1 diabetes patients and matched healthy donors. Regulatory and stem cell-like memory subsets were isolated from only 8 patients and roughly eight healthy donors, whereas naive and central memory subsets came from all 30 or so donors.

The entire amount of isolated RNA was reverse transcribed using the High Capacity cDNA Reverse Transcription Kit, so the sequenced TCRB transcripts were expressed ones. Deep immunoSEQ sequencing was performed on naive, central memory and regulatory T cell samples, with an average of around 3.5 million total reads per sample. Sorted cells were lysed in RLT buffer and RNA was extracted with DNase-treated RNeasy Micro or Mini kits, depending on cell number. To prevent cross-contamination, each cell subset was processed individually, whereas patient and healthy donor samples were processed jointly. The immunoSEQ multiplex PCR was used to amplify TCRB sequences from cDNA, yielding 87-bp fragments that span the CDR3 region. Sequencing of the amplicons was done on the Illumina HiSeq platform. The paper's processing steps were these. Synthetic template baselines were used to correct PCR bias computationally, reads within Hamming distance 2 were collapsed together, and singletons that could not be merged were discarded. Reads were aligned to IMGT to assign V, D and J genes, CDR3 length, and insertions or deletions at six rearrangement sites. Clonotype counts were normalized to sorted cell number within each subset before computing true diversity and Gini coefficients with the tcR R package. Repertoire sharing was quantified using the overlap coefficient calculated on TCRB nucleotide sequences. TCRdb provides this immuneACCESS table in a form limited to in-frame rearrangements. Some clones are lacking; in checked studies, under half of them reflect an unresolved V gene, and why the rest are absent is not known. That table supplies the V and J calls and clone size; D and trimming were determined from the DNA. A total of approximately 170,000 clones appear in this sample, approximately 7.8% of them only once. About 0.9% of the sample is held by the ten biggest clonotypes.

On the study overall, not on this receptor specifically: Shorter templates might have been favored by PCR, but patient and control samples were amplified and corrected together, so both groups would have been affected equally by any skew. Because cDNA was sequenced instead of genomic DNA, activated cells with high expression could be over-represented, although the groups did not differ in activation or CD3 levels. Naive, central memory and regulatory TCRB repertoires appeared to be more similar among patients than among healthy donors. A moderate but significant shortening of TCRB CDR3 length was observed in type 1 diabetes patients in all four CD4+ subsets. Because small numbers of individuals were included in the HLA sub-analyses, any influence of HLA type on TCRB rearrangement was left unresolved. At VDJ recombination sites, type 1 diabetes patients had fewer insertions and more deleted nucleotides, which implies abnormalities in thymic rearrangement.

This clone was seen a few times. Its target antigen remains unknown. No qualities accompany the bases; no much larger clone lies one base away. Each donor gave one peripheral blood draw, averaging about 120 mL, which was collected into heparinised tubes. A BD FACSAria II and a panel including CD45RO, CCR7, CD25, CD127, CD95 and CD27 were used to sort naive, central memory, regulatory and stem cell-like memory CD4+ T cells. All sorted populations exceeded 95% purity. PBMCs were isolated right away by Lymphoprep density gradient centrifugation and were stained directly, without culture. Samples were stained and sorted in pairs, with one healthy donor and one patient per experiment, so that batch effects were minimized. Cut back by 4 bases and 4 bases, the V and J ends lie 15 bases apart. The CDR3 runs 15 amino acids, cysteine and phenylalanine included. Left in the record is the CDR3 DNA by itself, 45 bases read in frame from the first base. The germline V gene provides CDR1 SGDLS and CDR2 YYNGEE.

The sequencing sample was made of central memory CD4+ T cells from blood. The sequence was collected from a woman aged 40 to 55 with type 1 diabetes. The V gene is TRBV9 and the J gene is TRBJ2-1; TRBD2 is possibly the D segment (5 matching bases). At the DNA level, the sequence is TGTGCCAGCAGCCCGCTAGCAGAACATTACAATGAGCAGTTCTTC. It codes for CASSPLAEHYNEQFF. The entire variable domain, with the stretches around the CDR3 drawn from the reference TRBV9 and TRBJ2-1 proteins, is DSGVTQTPKHLITATGQRVTLRCSPRSGDLSVYWYQQSLDQGLQFLIQYYNGEERAKGNILERFSAQQFPDLHSELNLSSLELGDSALYFCASSPLAEHYNEQFFGPGTRLTVL.